A selection of T cell receptor beta chains follows, all from one sample in a study of response to subunit inactivated influenza vaccine. TCRdb used MiXCR to reprocess the RT-PCR reads, holding one entry per CDR3 protein. The table lists approximately 480,000 distinct CDR3 sequences, 11% of them singletons. The sequencing here drew on PBMCs from blood, taken roughly 45 days after vaccination. All receptors come from a man in his fifties who received an inactivated influenza vaccine. Both conserved end residues are part of each CDR3. Each record gives: J gene, CDR3 length, V gene, CDR3 protein.

J gene: TRBJ1-5
CDR3 length: 16
V gene: TRBV5-6
CDR3 protein: CASSKEGLDGNQPQHF

J gene: TRBJ2-6
CDR3 length: 16
V gene: TRBV5-1
CDR3 protein: CASSLAPGTGANVLTF

J gene: TRBJ2-1
CDR3 length: 13
V gene: TRBV6-1
CDR3 protein: CASMPPRYNEQFF

J gene: TRBJ2-1
CDR3 length: 13
V gene: TRBV12-3/TRBV12-4
CDR3 protein: CASRSRAYNEQFF

J gene: TRBJ2-5
CDR3 length: 15
V gene: TRBV27
CDR3 protein: CASSLYGGQQETQYF

J gene: TRBJ2-1
CDR3 length: 16
V gene: TRBV21-1
CDR3 protein: CASSKALWTGMSEQFF

J gene: TRBJ2-7
CDR3 length: 18
V gene: TRBV24-1
CDR3 protein: CATSDLQYVWLAGYEQYF

J gene: TRBJ1-1
CDR3 length: 16
V gene: TRBV6-5
CDR3 protein: CASSYPGAPSNTEAFF

J gene: TRBJ1-1
CDR3 length: 15
V gene: TRBV29-1
CDR3 protein: CSVDEGSGVNTEAFF

J gene: TRBJ1-5
CDR3 length: 16
V gene: TRBV4-1
CDR3 protein: CASSPTGTGVRQPQHF

J gene: TRBJ2-7
CDR3 length: 14
V gene: TRBV5-5
CDR3 protein: CASSRTAGRDEQYF